A selection of T cell receptor beta chains follows, all from one sample in a study of T cells in Graves' hyperthyroidism and ophthalmopathy. TCRdb independently ran MiXCR on the multiplex PCR reads; one entry per CDR3 protein. The sample lists 530,000 or so distinct CDR3 sequences, approximately 25% occurring once. Sequenced sample: blood. The receptors stem from a young woman with Graves' ophthalmopathy. Each CDR3 is given with its conserved first and last residue.

J gene,V gene,CDR3 protein
TRBJ2-3,TRBV20-1,CSAQVGGLTDTQYF
TRBJ1-5,TRBV20-1,CSARDTAEGPQHF
TRBJ2-6,TRBV6-1,CASTQYSGANVLTF
TRBJ1-1,TRBV7-9,CASAAAMNTEAFF
TRBJ2-2,TRBV12-3/TRBV12-4,CASSSGLAGGPDRFWELFF
TRBJ2-5,TRBV6-1,CASSVERGGETQYF
TRBJ1-2,TRBV29-1,CSVAIQGRSSYGYTF
TRBJ2-4,TRBV2,CASRVDRGGTKNIKYF
TRBJ1-2,TRBV6-5,CASSRDRGIGGYTF
TRBJ1-5,TRBV6-1,CASMQPNQPQHF
TRBJ1-6,TRBV4-1,CASSQGQHSGYSPLHF
TRBJ1-1,TRBV27,CASLPGGRGSEAFF
TRBJ2-5,TRBV4-3,CASSQSLAGAQETQYF
TRBJ1-2,TRBV7-9,CASSLDTPAIYGYTF
TRBJ2-7,TRBV30,CAWRAAAYEQYF
TRBJ1-2,TRBV7-2,CASSPWLANYGYTF